This T cell receptor beta chain stems from a study of shared clonotypes between healthy human individuals. Study-level information: The composition of the donors was a couple of women and a few men aged 18 to 49. For every donor, three CD4 naive, three CD4 memory, two CD8 naive and one CD8 memory plates were used. Regarding the study as a whole: Sorted-subset sequencing, rarefaction showed, was incomplete despite large depth.

This clone showed up just a few times. Its antigen is unidentified. Sequencing was performed with immunoSEQ multiplex PCR; in TCRdb, only in-frame clones are kept and a portion is missing. The profile shows 180,000 or so clones, approximately 95% of them singletons. The length of the CDR3 is 13 residues. The V and J ends lost 7 bases and 1 base, in that order; junction bases with no gene match: 4. Germline V gives CDR1 MDHEN, CDR2 SYDVKM. Division of CD4+ cells produced a CD45RA+ naive subset and a CD45RA-negative memory subset. The rearrangement joins TRBV28 to TRBJ2-7; 7 bases match TRBD1. Material for sequencing was naive CD4+ T cells sorted from blood. Indicated subset: CD45RA+ positively selected. The TCR sequence derives from a woman aged 25 to 45 in good health. The CDR3 here is CASTTGVSYEQYF. The CDR3, as DNA: TGTGCCAGCACCACAGGGGTATCCTACGAGCAGTACTTC.